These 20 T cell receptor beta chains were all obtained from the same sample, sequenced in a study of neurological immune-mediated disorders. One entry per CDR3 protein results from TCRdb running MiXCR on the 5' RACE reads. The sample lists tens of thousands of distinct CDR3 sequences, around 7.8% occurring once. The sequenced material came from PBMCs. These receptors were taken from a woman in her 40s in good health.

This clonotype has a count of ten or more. The CDR3 DNA is TGTGCCAGCAAGGTAGGACCTGGGATCAATCAGCCCCAGCATTTT. As protein: CASKVGPGINQPQHF. This chain links TRBV2 with TRBJ1-5; D is undetermined. This CDR3 is 15 amino acids long. Trimming took off 7 bases at V and 3 bases at J, with 16 bases between the two ends. Per germline, CDR1 SNHLY and CDR2 FYNNEI.

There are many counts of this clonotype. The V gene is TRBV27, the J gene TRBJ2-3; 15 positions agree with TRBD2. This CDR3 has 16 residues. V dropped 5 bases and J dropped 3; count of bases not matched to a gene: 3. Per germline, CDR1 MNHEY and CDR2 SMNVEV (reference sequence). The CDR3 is CASSPGLAGGTDTQYF. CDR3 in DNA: TGTGCCAGCAGTCCGGGACTAGCGGGGGGTACAGATACGCAGTATTTT.

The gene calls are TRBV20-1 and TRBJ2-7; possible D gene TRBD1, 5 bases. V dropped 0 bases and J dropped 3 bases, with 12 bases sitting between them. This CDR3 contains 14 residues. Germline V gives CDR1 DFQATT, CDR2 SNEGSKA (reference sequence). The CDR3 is CSARDRRGLYEQYF. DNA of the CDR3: TGCAGTGCTAGAGATAGAAGGGGTCTCTACGAGCAGTACTTC.

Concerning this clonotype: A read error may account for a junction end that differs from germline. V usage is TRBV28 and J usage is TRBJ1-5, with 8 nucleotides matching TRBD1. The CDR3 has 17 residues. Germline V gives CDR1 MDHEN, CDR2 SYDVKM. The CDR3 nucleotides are TGTGCCGGCAGTTTCTTAACCGGGACAGGAGTGAATCAGCCCCAGCATTTT. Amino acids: CAGSFLTGTGVNQPQHF.

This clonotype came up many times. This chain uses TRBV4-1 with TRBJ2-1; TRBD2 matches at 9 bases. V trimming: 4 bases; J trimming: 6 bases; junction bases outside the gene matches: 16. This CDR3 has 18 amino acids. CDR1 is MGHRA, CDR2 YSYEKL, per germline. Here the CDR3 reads CASSPDSGRVAKGNEQFF. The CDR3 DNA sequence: TGCGCCAGCAGCCCGGATAGCGGGAGAGTTGCGAAAGGCAATGAGCAGTTCTTC.

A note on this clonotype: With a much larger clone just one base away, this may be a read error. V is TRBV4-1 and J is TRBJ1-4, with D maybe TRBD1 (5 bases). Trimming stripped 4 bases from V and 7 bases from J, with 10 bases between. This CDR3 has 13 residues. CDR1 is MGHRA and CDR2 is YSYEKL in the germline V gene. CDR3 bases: TGCGCCAGCAGCCTACACCAGGGTGAAAAACTGTTTTTT. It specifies CASSLHQGEKLFF.

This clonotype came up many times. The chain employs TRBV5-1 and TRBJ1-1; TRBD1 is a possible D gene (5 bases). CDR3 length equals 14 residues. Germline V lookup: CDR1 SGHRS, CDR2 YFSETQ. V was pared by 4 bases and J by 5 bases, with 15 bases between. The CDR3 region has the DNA TGCGCCAGCAGCCCCGGGGGGGGACGGACTGAAGCTTTCTTT. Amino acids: CASSPGGGRTEAFF. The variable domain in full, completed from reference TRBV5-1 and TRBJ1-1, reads KAGVTQTPRYLIKTRGQQVTLSCSPISGHRSVSWYQQTPGQGLQFLFEYFSETQRNKGNFPGRFSGRQFSNSRSEMNVSTLELGDSALYLCASSPGGGRTEAFFGQGTRLTVV.

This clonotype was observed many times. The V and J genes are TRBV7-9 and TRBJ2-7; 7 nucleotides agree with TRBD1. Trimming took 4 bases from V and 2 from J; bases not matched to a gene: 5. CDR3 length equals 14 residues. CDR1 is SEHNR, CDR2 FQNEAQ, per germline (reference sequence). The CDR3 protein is CASSYTGTAYEQYF. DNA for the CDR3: TGTGCCAGCAGCTACACCGGGACAGCCTACGAGCAGTACTTC.

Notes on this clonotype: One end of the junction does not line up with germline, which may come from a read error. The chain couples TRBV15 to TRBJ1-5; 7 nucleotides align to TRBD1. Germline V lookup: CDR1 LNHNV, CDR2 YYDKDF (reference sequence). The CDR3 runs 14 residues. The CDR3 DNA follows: TGTTCCACCAGCGAAGGGACAGTCAATCAGCCCCAGCATTTT. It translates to CSTSEGTVNQPQHF.

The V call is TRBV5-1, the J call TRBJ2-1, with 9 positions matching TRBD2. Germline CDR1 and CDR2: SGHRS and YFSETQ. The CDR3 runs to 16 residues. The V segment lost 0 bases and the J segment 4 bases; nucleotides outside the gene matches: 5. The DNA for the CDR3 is TGCGCCAGCAGCTTGGATGGAGCGGGGGGTTACAATGAGCAGTTCTTC. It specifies CASSLDGAGGYNEQFF.

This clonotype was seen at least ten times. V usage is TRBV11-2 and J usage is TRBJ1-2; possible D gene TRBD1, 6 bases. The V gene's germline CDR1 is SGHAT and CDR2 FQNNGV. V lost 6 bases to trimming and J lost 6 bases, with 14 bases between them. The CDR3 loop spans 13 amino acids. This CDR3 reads CASSRTALNGYTF. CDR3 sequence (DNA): TGTGCCAGCAGTCGGACAGCTTTAAATGGCTACACCTTC.

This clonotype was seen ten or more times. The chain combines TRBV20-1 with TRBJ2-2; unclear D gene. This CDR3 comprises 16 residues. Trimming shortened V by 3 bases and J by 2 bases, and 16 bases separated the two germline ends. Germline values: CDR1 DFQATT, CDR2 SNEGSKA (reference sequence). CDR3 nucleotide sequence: TGCAGTGCTAGTAATCTGGACCGATCCAACACCGGGGAGCTGTTTTTT. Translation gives CSASNLDRSNTGELFF.

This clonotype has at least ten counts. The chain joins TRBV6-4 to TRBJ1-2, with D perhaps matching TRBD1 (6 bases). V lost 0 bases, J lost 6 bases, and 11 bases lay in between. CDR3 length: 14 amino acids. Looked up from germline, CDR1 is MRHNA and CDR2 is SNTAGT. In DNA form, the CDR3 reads TGTGCCAGCAGTGACTCAGCGGGGGCCCATGGCTACACCTTC. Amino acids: CASSDSAGAHGYTF.

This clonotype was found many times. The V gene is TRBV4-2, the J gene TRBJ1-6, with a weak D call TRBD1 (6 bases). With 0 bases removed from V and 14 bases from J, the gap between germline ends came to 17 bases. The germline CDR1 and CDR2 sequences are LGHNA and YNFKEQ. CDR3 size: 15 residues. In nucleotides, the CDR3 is TGTGCCAGCAGCCAAGATATGGGGGCCTCCGGCGCCCTCCACTTT. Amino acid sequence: CASSQDMGASGALHF.

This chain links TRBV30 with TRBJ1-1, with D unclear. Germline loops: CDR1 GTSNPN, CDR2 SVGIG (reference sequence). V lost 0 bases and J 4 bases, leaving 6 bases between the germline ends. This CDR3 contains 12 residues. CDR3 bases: TGTGCCTGGAGTGTACGTGGCACTGAAGCTTTCTTT. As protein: CAWSVRGTEAFF.

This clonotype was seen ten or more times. CDR3 DNA: TGCAGTGCCGTTCGAACAGGTTATAATTCACCCCTCCACTTT. This encodes CSAVRTGYNSPLHF. The chain links TRBV20-1 to TRBJ1-6; maybe TRBD1 (5 bases). The germline V gene encodes CDR1 DFQATT and CDR2 SNEGSKA (reference sequence). Trimming cost V 6 bases and J 4 bases, with 13 bases left between them. The CDR3 loop spans 14 amino acids.

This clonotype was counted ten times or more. CDR3 in amino acids: CAALSRDNGLEQFF. CDR3 nucleotides: TGTGCCGCTCTTTCGCGGGATAATGGCCTTGAGCAGTTCTTC. The chain combines TRBV2 with TRBJ2-1; TRBD2 is a possible D gene (6 bases). The V end lost 11 bases, the J end lost 9 bases, and 23 bases lay between the germline ends. The CDR3 contains 14 residues. Germline-derived CDR1 and CDR2 are SNHLY and FYNNEI.

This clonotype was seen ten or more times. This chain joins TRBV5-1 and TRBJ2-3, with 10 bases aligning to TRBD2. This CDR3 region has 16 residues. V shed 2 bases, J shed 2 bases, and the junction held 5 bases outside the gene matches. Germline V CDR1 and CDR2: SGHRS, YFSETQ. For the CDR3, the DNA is TGCGCCAGCAGCTTCAAAGCGGGAGGGGTCACAGATACGCAGTATTTT. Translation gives CASSFKAGGVTDTQYF.

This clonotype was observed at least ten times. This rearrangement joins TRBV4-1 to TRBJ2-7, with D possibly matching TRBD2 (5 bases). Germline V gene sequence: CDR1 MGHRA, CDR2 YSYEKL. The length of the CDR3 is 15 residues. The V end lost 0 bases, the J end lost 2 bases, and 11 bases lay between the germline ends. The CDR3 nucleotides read TGCGCCAGCAGCCAAGATGAGAGGGAGACCTACGAGCAGTACTTC. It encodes CASSQDERETYEQYF.

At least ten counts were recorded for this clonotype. The CDR3, as DNA: TGTGCCAGCAGCCAAACGGACAGGGGAGGCTACACCTTC. This codes for CASSQTDRGGYTF. The gene calls are TRBV14 and TRBJ1-2, with 9 bases matching TRBD1. Germline-derived CDR1 and CDR2 are SGHDN and FVKESK. The V gene end was trimmed by 2 bases and the J gene end by 8 bases; junction bases not matched to a gene: 3. The CDR3 extends over 13 amino acids.